These T cell receptor beta chains were read from a single sample in a study of T cell responses to AZD1222 COVID-19 vaccine. Some clones are missing from TCRdb's copy, which holds only in-frame ones; the method was immunoSEQ multiplex PCR. In the table there are around 150,000 clones, 75% to 95% of which are singletons. Material: peripheral blood, obtained 28 days after the second AZD1222 dose. These receptors originate from an adult who received the AZD1222 COVID-19 vaccine. Each CDR3 is given with its conserved first and last residue. The order of the fields is D gene, J gene, CDR3 length, V gene, CDR3 protein. D genes are given only for firm matches.

D gene: -; J gene: TRBJ1-1; CDR3 length: 13; V gene: TRBV10-2; CDR3 protein: CASRQFPNTEAFF
D gene: TRBD1; J gene: TRBJ2-3; CDR3 length: 15; V gene: TRBV27; CDR3 protein: CASVPAGQGTDTQYF
D gene: -; J gene: TRBJ1-2; CDR3 length: 12; V gene: TRBV4-1; CDR3 protein: CASSQDSVRRTF
D gene: TRBD2; J gene: TRBJ2-1; CDR3 length: 12; V gene: TRBV6-4; CDR3 protein: CASSGLAGDKFF
D gene: -; J gene: TRBJ1-1; CDR3 length: 15; V gene: TRBV7-9; CDR3 protein: CASSPRLPAETEAFF
D gene: -; J gene: TRBJ1-5; CDR3 length: 13; V gene: TRBV7-2; CDR3 protein: CASSLAENQPQHF
D gene: -; J gene: TRBJ2-7; CDR3 length: 14; V gene: TRBV19; CDR3 protein: CASSVKGDTYEQYF
D gene: -; J gene: TRBJ2-7; CDR3 length: 16; V gene: TRBV4-1; CDR3 protein: CASSQRGTANSYEQYF
D gene: -; J gene: TRBJ1-2; CDR3 length: 18; V gene: TRBV18; CDR3 protein: CASSPLSRDWGRGYGYTF
D gene: -; J gene: TRBJ1-1; CDR3 length: 8; V gene: TRBV7-9; CDR3 protein: CASTEAFF
D gene: -; J gene: TRBJ1-5; CDR3 length: 15; V gene: TRBV27; CDR3 protein: CASRLVADSNQPQHF
D gene: -; J gene: TRBJ1-4; CDR3 length: 14; V gene: TRBV2; CDR3 protein: CASQFFTTNEKLFF
D gene: TRBD1; J gene: TRBJ1-4; CDR3 length: 14; V gene: TRBV10-3; CDR3 protein: CAIHPGTGSEKLFF
D gene: -; J gene: TRBJ2-3; CDR3 length: 15; V gene: TRBV5-1; CDR3 protein: CASSLGQVDTDTQYF
D gene: -; J gene: TRBJ1-2; CDR3 length: 13; V gene: TRBV25-1; CDR3 protein: CASSDRVTHGYTF
D gene: TRBD1; J gene: TRBJ1-3; CDR3 length: 13; V gene: TRBV29-1; CDR3 protein: CSVHGTGADTIYF
D gene: TRBD1; J gene: TRBJ2-2; CDR3 length: 16; V gene: TRBV13; CDR3 protein: CASSPWTGSRTGELFF
D gene: -; J gene: TRBJ1-1; CDR3 length: 14; V gene: TRBV7-9; CDR3 protein: CASSPEAAPTEAFF
D gene: -; J gene: TRBJ1-1; CDR3 length: 14; V gene: TRBV30; CDR3 protein: CAWTRSHRDTEAFF
D gene: -; J gene: TRBJ2-1; CDR3 length: 14; V gene: TRBV19; CDR3 protein: CARNRWTEDNEQFF
D gene: -; J gene: TRBJ1-6; CDR3 length: 15; V gene: TRBV19; CDR3 protein: CASRSDRTFNSPLHF
D gene: TRBD1; J gene: TRBJ2-2; CDR3 length: 15; V gene: TRBV10-3; CDR3 protein: CAVRGQRGPGGELFF
D gene: TRBD2; J gene: TRBJ2-7; CDR3 length: 23; V gene: TRBV12-5; CDR3 protein: CASGSTGGRGEGSSTYFSYEQYF